Each of the 28 T cell receptor beta chains below was sequenced from the same sample in a study of blood T cell repertoires in COVID-19. Generated by immunoSEQ multiplex PCR, the TCRdb table keeps only in-frame clones and is missing some. Of 95,000 to 150,000 clones listed, around 91% are singletons. The sequencing sample was made of peripheral blood. These receptors all stem from a man between 65 and 85 years old with active or convalescent COVID-19.

The chain employs TRBV28 and TRBJ1-5; 8 bases fit TRBD1. V was clipped by 10 bases and J by 6 bases; unmatched bases: 11. The CDR3 spans 14 residues. Looked up from germline, CDR1 is MDHEN and CDR2 is SYDVKM. The CDR3: CATLQGDTGQPQHF. The CDR3 region has the DNA TGTGCCACACTACAGGGGGATACAGGTCAGCCCCAGCATTTT.

J is TRBJ2-2 and V is TRBV6-2 or TRBV6-3, with 8 bases aligning to TRBD2. V gave up 5 bases and J gave up 6 bases; unmatched junction bases: 11. The germline gives CDR1 MNHEY, CDR2 SVGEGT. The CDR3 covers 16 residues. As DNA, the CDR3 is TGTGCCAGCAGTGCCCCGGGACTAGTTTTTCCCGGGGAGCTGTTTTTT. It yields the protein CASSAPGLVFPGELFF.

The rearrangement links TRBV20-1 to TRBJ1-2; perhaps TRBD1 as D (5 bases). The CDR3 is 11 residues long. Germline V gene data show CDR1 as DFQATT and CDR2 as SNEGSKA (reference sequence). The CDR3 reads CSGDSPYGYTF. CDR3 coding DNA: TGCAGCGGTGACAGTCCCTATGGCTACACCTTC.

The chain uses TRBV7-8 and TRBJ2-3, with 9 nucleotides matching TRBD1. The CDR3 is 17 residues long. With V trimmed by 0 bases and J by 1 base, 5 bases remained unmatched. CDR1 SGHVS and CDR2 FQNEAQ come from the germline V gene. CDR3 in DNA: TGTGCCAGCAGCTTAGCCAAGGACAGGGGACGCACAGATACGCAGTATTTT. Translated: CASSLAKDRGRTDTQYF.

The CDR3 DNA reads TGTGCCAGCAGTCAGGAGGGAGGAAACACCATATATTTT. Its protein is CASSQEGGNTIYF. The genes are TRBV9 and TRBJ1-3; no reliable D call. The germline CDR1 and CDR2 sequences are SGDLS and YYNGEE. V lost 5 bases, J lost 4 bases, and 10 bases lay in between. This CDR3 region has 13 residues.

This chain uses TRBV28 with TRBJ2-1; D gene unclear. Between the trimmed V and J ends, which lost 3 bases and 3 bases, there was a span of 12 bases. This CDR3 spans 15 amino acids. Per germline, CDR1 MDHEN and CDR2 SYDVKM. The CDR3 is CASSLIESRYNEQFF. The CDR3 nucleotides read TGTGCCAGCAGTTTGATCGAGAGTCGCTACAATGAGCAGTTCTTC. The full variable domain, completed using reference TRBV28 and TRBJ2-1, is DVKVTQSSRYLVKRTGEKVFLECVQDMDHENMFWYRQDPGLGLRLIYFSYDVKMKEKGDIPEGYSVSREKKERFSLILESASTNQTSMYLCASSLIESRYNEQFFGPGTRLTVL.

The chain carries TRBV7-6 and TRBJ2-2; D ambiguous. V lost 6 bases and J lost 4, with 18 bases in between. Germline V CDR1 and CDR2: SGHVS, FNYEAQ. This CDR3 region has 16 residues. The CDR3 DNA follows: TGTGCCAGCAGGCAAGGCCCTGCCGGCGGCACCGGGGAGCTGTTTTTT. It translates to CASRQGPAGGTGELFF.

V and J are TRBV19 and TRBJ2-1, with 9 bases aligning to TRBD1. Looked up from germline, CDR1 is LNHDA and CDR2 is SQIVND (reference sequence). CDR3 length: 16 amino acids. V lost 4 bases to trimming and J lost 8 bases; unmatched junction nucleotides: 12. The CDR3 coding sequence is TGTGCCAGTAGTAACCCCGGGACAGGGTTTAGGTATGAGCAGTTCTTC. This codes for CASSNPGTGFRYEQFF.

The chain carries TRBV11-2 and TRBJ1-1; D not certain. This CDR3 has 13 residues. The V gene's germline CDR1 is SGHAT and CDR2 FQNNGV. Trimming removed 0 bases from V and 6 bases from J, with 8 bases in between. CDR3: CASSLDTVAEAFF. The CDR3 bases are TGTGCCAGCAGCTTAGATACTGTGGCTGAAGCTTTCTTT.

The V and J genes are TRBV27 and TRBJ2-7; TRBD2 matches at 7 bases. Germline trimming cut 9 bases from V and 6 bases from J; bases unmatched to any gene: 5. The CDR3 consists of 11 residues. In germline, CDR1 is MNHEY, CDR2 SMNVEV (reference sequence). The CDR3 bases are TGTGCCAGGGGGGGGTATGGCGAGCAGTACTTC. It specifies CARGGYGEQYF.

J is TRBJ1-5 and V is TRBV19; 12 bases are a match to TRBD1. The CDR3 has 16 amino acids. The V gene's germline CDR1 is LNHDA and CDR2 SQIVND (reference sequence). V dropped 8 bases and J dropped 2; count of bases not matched to a gene: 7. This CDR3 is CASGTGGGGGNQPQHF. In DNA, the CDR3 is TGTGCCAGTGGGACAGGGGGCGGGGGAGGCAATCAGCCCCAGCATTTT.

The rearrangement joins TRBV2 to TRBJ2-3; 7 bases match TRBD2. The CDR3 has 18 amino acids. V trimming: 6 bases; J trimming: 2 bases; junction bases outside the gene matches: 17. Germline lookup yields CDR1 SNHLY and CDR2 FYNNEI. For the CDR3, the DNA is TGTGCCAGCAGGACCCAACTAGCGACGTTAGCTGCCACAGATACGCAGTATTTT. Translating it yields CASRTQLATLAATDTQYF.

The sample holds a few counts of this clone. V is TRBV10-3 and J is TRBJ2-7, with 8 bases that match TRBD1. Germline V gene sequence: CDR1 ENHRY, CDR2 SYGVKD. The V and J ends lost 2 bases and 5 bases, in that order; junction bases with no gene match: 5. The CDR3 contains 14 residues. CDR3 loop: CAISEPQGAHEQYF. DNA of the CDR3: TGTGCCATCAGTGAGCCCCAGGGGGCCCACGAGCAGTACTTC.

The chain recombines TRBV24-1 with TRBJ2-5, with D possibly TRBD1 on 5 matching bases. The V gene lost 1 base and the J gene lost 3 bases, with 11 bases spanning the gap. This CDR3 region has 15 residues. Germline loops: CDR1 KGHDR, CDR2 SFDVKD. CDR3: CATSDLGKGEETQYF. The DNA for the CDR3 is TGTGCCACCAGTGATTTAGGTAAAGGGGAAGAGACCCAGTACTTC.

The chain links TRBV11-3 to TRBJ2-7; weak D call: TRBD2 (5 bases). This CDR3 spans 12 amino acids. Germline V CDR1 and CDR2: SGHNT, YENEEA. The V end was cut by 6 bases, the J end by 7 bases, with 13 bases between. The CDR3 DNA reads as TGTGCCAGCAGTCGCCCGGGGAGTGAGCAGTACTTC. It translates to CASSRPGSEQYF.

The chain links TRBV7-2 to TRBJ2-7, with a tentative D call TRBD1 (6 bases). The germline gives CDR1 SGHTA, CDR2 FQGNSA. Trimming shortened V by 0 bases and J by 0 bases, and 12 bases separated the two germline ends. The CDR3 consists of 16 residues. CDR3 nucleotides: TGTGCCAGCAGCTTAGCGAGACAGGAATCCTCCTACGAGCAGTACTTC. It yields the protein CASSLARQESSYEQYF.

The rearrangement uses TRBV10-3 and TRBJ2-6; tentatively, D is TRBD2 (5 bases). The germline gives CDR1 ENHRY, CDR2 SYGVKD. The CDR3 length is 16 residues. V shed 5 bases and J shed 0 bases, with 11 bases lying between them. The CDR3 loop is CAISPPGGSGANVLTF. CDR3 nucleotide sequence: TGTGCCATCAGTCCGCCAGGAGGCTCTGGGGCCAACGTCCTGACTTTC.

The V and J genes are TRBV7-6 and TRBJ2-7, with D possibly TRBD1 on 6 matching bases. The CDR3 is made up of 17 amino acids. V shed 5 bases and J shed 5 bases, with 25 bases lying between them. Germline V gives CDR1 SGHVS, CDR2 FNYEAQ. The CDR3 nucleotides are TGTGCCAGCAGCGAGCCCGGCGGATTGGTACAGGGCCACGAGCAGTACTTC. As protein: CASSEPGGLVQGHEQYF.

This rearrangement joins TRBV7-2 to TRBJ2-7; 11 bases line up with TRBD2. The CDR3 covers 15 residues. Germline lookup yields CDR1 SGHTA and CDR2 FQGNSA. The trim removed 2 bases at V and 2 bases at J, leaving 2 bases unmatched. CDR3 in DNA: TGTGCCAGCAGCTTACGGACTAGCGGGCCCTACGAGCAGTACTTC. Residues: CASSLRTSGPYEQYF. Full variable domain (outside the CDR3, taken from reference TRBV7-2 and TRBJ2-7): GAGVSQSPSNKVTEKGKDVELRCDPISGHTALYWYRQSLGQGLEFLIYFQGNSAPDKSGLPSDRFSAERTGGSVSTLTIQRTQQEDSAVYLCASSLRTSGPYEQYFGPGTRLTVT.

The V and J genes are TRBV7-9 and TRBJ2-1, with 10 bases matching TRBD1. Losses at the gene ends were 0 bases for V and 6 bases for J; bases not matched to a gene: 2. Germline V gives CDR1 SEHNR, CDR2 FQNEAQ (reference sequence). This CDR3 has 15 amino acids. The CDR3: CASSLAGQGINEQFF. CDR3 in DNA: TGTGCCAGCAGCTTAGCGGGACAGGGGATCAATGAGCAGTTCTTC.

V is TRBV27 and J is TRBJ2-2, with D possibly matching TRBD1 (5 bases). There are 14 residues in the CDR3. V gave up 3 bases and J gave up 5 bases, with 10 bases separating them. CDR1 MNHEY and CDR2 SMNVEV come from the germline V gene (reference sequence). CDR3 loop: CASSFSSGTGELFF. The DNA for the CDR3 is TGTGCCAGCAGTTTTAGTTCAGGGACCGGGGAGCTGTTTTTT.

This clone was found once. The chain recombines TRBV7-9 with TRBJ2-3; possible D gene TRBD2, 6 bases. V lost 5 bases, J lost 0 bases, and 15 bases lay in between. Germline V gene data show CDR1 as SEHNR and CDR2 as FQNEAQ (reference sequence). CDR3 length: 16 amino acids. This chain's CDR3 is CASSKGFGTSTDTQYF. The CDR3 DNA follows: TGTGCCAGCAGCAAGGGGTTTGGGACTAGCACAGATACGCAGTATTTT. Full variable domain (outside the CDR3, taken from reference TRBV7-9 and TRBJ2-3): DTGVSQNPRHKITKRGQNVTFRCDPISEHNRLYWYRQTLGQGPEFLTYFQNEAQLEKSRLLSDRFSAERPKGSFSTLEIQRTEQGDSAMYLCASSKGFGTSTDTQYFGPGTRLTVL.

The rearrangement uses TRBV14 and TRBJ2-7; D remains unclear. This CDR3 contains 15 residues. Trimming removed 0 bases at V and 4 bases at J, with 13 bases between. The germline V gene has CDR1 SGHDN and CDR2 FVKESK. CDR3: CASSQDLGTVYEQYF. CDR3 sequence (DNA): TGTGCCAGCAGCCAAGATTTAGGCACAGTTTACGAGCAGTACTTC.

This chain connects TRBV5-1 to TRBJ2-2; D may be TRBD2 (5 bases). The V end lost 2 bases, the J end lost 7 bases, and 15 bases lay between the germline ends. Germline lookup yields CDR1 SGHRS and CDR2 YFSETQ. The CDR3 consists of 15 residues. CDR3 nucleotides: TGCGCCAGCAGCTTTCGGACTTCTCTTGGCGGGGAGCTGTTTTTT. Translation gives CASSFRTSLGGELFF.

The chain is built from TRBV28 and TRBJ1-4; unclear D gene. CDR3 size: 16 residues. Trimming took off 3 bases at V and 8 bases at J, with 19 bases between the two ends. Germline-derived CDR1 and CDR2 are MDHEN and SYDVKM. This CDR3 reads CASSLEAELWKEKLFF. CDR3 DNA sequence: TGTGCCAGCAGTTTGGAGGCGGAGCTTTGGAAGGAAAAACTGTTTTTT. The complete variable domain, with remaining parts taken from reference TRBV28 and TRBJ1-4, reads DVKVTQSSRYLVKRTGEKVFLECVQDMDHENMFWYRQDPGLGLRLIYFSYDVKMKEKGDIPEGYSVSREKKERFSLILESASTNQTSMYLCASSLEAELWKEKLFFGSGTQLSVL.

The chain links TRBV2 to TRBJ2-3; TRBD2 agrees at 12 bases. The CDR3 has 14 residues. Trimming at V came to 6 bases and at J to 6 bases, leaving 4 bases not matched to a gene. Germline V lookup: CDR1 SNHLY, CDR2 FYNNEI. CDR3 DNA: TGTGCCAGCAGAAGGACTAGCGGGATTGATACGCAGTATTTT. Translating it yields CASRRTSGIDTQYF.

V gene TRBV19 combines with J gene TRBJ2-2; TRBD2 matches 11 bases. The CDR3 spans 15 residues. Trimming removed 7 bases from V and 5 bases from J; junction bases left unmatched: 6. Germline CDR1 is LNHDA and CDR2 is SQIVND (reference sequence). The DNA for the CDR3 is TGTGCCAGTAATACCGTAGCGGGAGGGACCGGGGAGCTGTTTTTT. Protein: CASNTVAGGTGELFF.

The V call is TRBV23-1, the J call TRBJ2-7; TRBD2 aligns across 8 bases. TRBV23-1 is sorted into the ORF group, with uncertain function. J was trimmed by 6 bases and V by 1 base; bases with no gene match: 5. This CDR3 comprises 14 residues. As DNA, the CDR3 is TGCGCCAGCAGTCAATGCGGGGGGCAGAGCGAGCAGTACTTC. Its translation is CASSQCGGQSEQYF.